This record looks at one TCR beta chain sequence and its context. These data come from a study of blood T cell repertoires in COVID-19. Study-level information: From the United States, Italy and Spain came samples of acute and convalescent COVID-19. Sources were T cells, B-cell-depleted T cells, or PBMCs; the material itself was cDNA or gDNA.

Trimming pared 4 bases from V and 0 bases from J, leaving 8 bases between. Germline CDR1 reads SGDLS; CDR2 reads YYNGEE. CDR3 length: 14 amino acids. In the original workflow: Cell counts per sample came from amplifying reference gene primers. Repertoires were generated with immunoSEQ multiplex PCR, while TCRdb's copy carries only in-frame clones and drops some. That table gives V, J and clone size, and the DNA gave D and trimming. The data hold approximately 70,000 clones, with roughly 88% observed a single time. This chain connects TRBV9 to TRBJ1-5; D unclear. This TCR was sampled from a woman aged 70 to 79 with acute or convalescent COVID-19. The sequencing sample was made of peripheral blood. CDR3: CASSLGDSNQPQHF. The CDR3 coding sequence is TGTGCCAGCAGCCTAGGAGATAGCAATCAGCCCCAGCATTTT.